Listed below are T cell receptor beta chains from one sample, sequenced in a study of CD8+ T cells in alopecia areata. The assay was immunoSEQ multiplex PCR, and TCRdb's table has in-frame clones only and misses some. The sample comprises 35,000 to 45,000 clones, roughly 90% of which are singletons, and approximately 19% rests with the top ten. Sequenced here: CD8+ T cells sorted from blood, sampled at week 24, from a patient treated with tofacitinib. The origin of the receptors is a human donor with alopecia areata. The CDR3 runs from the conserved cysteine through the conserved F or W. Fields, in order: J gene, V gene, D gene, clone size, CDR3 protein. D genes are given only for firm matches. Size tells how often a clone was seen (once, few, many) or the class of an expanded clone, and some rows leave it out.

j_call: TRBJ2-7
v_call: TRBV19
d_call: -
clone_size: -
cdr3_aa: CASSSRTVSYEQYF

j_call: TRBJ2-5
v_call: TRBV28
d_call: TRBD1
clone_size: -
cdr3_aa: CASSFTGDQETQYF

j_call: TRBJ2-1
v_call: TRBV15
d_call: -
clone_size: -
cdr3_aa: CATSRARDEQFF

j_call: TRBJ2-7
v_call: TRBV7-9
d_call: TRBD2
clone_size: -
cdr3_aa: CASSSSGGLYEQYF

j_call: TRBJ2-7
v_call: TRBV5-6
d_call: TRBD2
clone_size: -
cdr3_aa: CASSPGTSAYEQYF

j_call: TRBJ2-7
v_call: TRBV5-5
d_call: -
clone_size: -
cdr3_aa: CASSLVGSGPPYEQYF

j_call: TRBJ2-7
v_call: TRBV4-1
d_call: -
clone_size: -
cdr3_aa: CASSQANRAYEQYF

j_call: TRBJ2-5
v_call: TRBV14
d_call: TRBD2
clone_size: -
cdr3_aa: CASSQLLAGQETQYF

j_call: TRBJ2-1
v_call: TRBV27
d_call: TRBD2
clone_size: -
cdr3_aa: CASLTSGGTYNEQFF

j_call: TRBJ2-7
v_call: TRBV5-4
d_call: -
clone_size: -
cdr3_aa: CASSLGDSSYEQYF

j_call: TRBJ2-7
v_call: TRBV6-5
d_call: -
clone_size: few
cdr3_aa: CASSVQGSINEQYF

j_call: TRBJ1-5
v_call: TRBV28
d_call: -
clone_size: -
cdr3_aa: CAMSGGDGNQPQHF

j_call: TRBJ1-2
v_call: TRBV19
d_call: TRBD1
clone_size: -
cdr3_aa: CAASYGTANYGYTF

j_call: TRBJ2-1
v_call: TRBV5-6
d_call: TRBD2
clone_size: -
cdr3_aa: CASSLIAGGPYNEQFF

j_call: TRBJ2-1
v_call: TRBV7-8
d_call: -
clone_size: -
cdr3_aa: CASSVLSYNEQFF

j_call: TRBJ2-1
v_call: TRBV9
d_call: TRBD1
clone_size: -
cdr3_aa: CASSVGQGAYNEQFF

j_call: TRBJ2-2
v_call: TRBV5-6
d_call: -
clone_size: few
cdr3_aa: CASSLGDTGELFF

j_call: -
v_call: TRBV27
d_call: -
clone_size: -
cdr3_aa: CASSLLGQVYEQYF

j_call: TRBJ2-7
v_call: TRBV10-3
d_call: TRBD2
clone_size: -
cdr3_aa: CAISESGLASEQYF

j_call: TRBJ2-7
v_call: TRBV7-9
d_call: TRBD1
clone_size: once
cdr3_aa: CASKAGGSYEQYF

j_call: -
v_call: TRBV4-1
d_call: TRBD1
clone_size: -
cdr3_aa: CASSQRQGAGEQYF

j_call: TRBJ2-7
v_call: TRBV27
d_call: TRBD2
clone_size: once
cdr3_aa: CASSLNFPGGESSYEQYF

j_call: TRBJ2-7
v_call: TRBV7-9
d_call: TRBD1
clone_size: -
cdr3_aa: CASSFGQGLSNEQYF

j_call: TRBJ2-7
v_call: TRBV7-9
d_call: -
clone_size: -
cdr3_aa: CASSLDPGHLYEQYF

j_call: TRBJ1-4
v_call: TRBV7-8
d_call: -
clone_size: -
cdr3_aa: CASSLSGVANEKLFF

j_call: TRBJ2-3
v_call: TRBV7-8
d_call: -
clone_size: once
cdr3_aa: CASSSPYTDTQYF

j_call: TRBJ2-5
v_call: TRBV4-1
d_call: -
clone_size: -
cdr3_aa: CASSPRTVGETQYF

j_call: TRBJ2-7
v_call: TRBV9
d_call: -
clone_size: -
cdr3_aa: CASSGRGSSYEQYF

j_call: TRBJ2-5
v_call: TRBV28
d_call: -
clone_size: -
cdr3_aa: CASSLGLVEETQYF

j_call: TRBJ2-7
v_call: TRBV27
d_call: -
clone_size: -
cdr3_aa: CASSFRSGGDTVEQYF

j_call: TRBJ2-5
v_call: TRBV25-1
d_call: TRBD2
clone_size: -
cdr3_aa: CASSGLAGGIQETQYF

j_call: TRBJ2-7
v_call: TRBV7-9
d_call: -
clone_size: -
cdr3_aa: CASSLAPREQYF

j_call: TRBJ2-5
v_call: TRBV25-1
d_call: TRBD2
clone_size: once
cdr3_aa: CARHAKGASGGPQETQYF

j_call: TRBJ2-1
v_call: TRBV19
d_call: TRBD1
clone_size: -
cdr3_aa: CASTPTGFGNEQFF

j_call: TRBJ2-3
v_call: TRBV28
d_call: TRBD1
clone_size: -
cdr3_aa: CASSVRDRGTDTQYF

j_call: TRBJ2-1
v_call: TRBV7-2
d_call: TRBD2
clone_size: -
cdr3_aa: CASSRGLGGEQFF

j_call: TRBJ2-4
v_call: TRBV19
d_call: TRBD1
clone_size: -
cdr3_aa: CASMRTGLGDIQYF

j_call: TRBJ2-1
v_call: TRBV6-4
d_call: TRBD1
clone_size: -
cdr3_aa: CASSVTGEGGNEQFF

j_call: TRBJ2-1
v_call: TRBV5-1
d_call: -
clone_size: -
cdr3_aa: CASSLEGTLYNEQFF

j_call: TRBJ2-3
v_call: TRBV28
d_call: -
clone_size: -
cdr3_aa: CASSYYSSATDTQYF

j_call: TRBJ2-3
v_call: TRBV27
d_call: -
clone_size: -
cdr3_aa: CASSSGWVDTQYF

j_call: TRBJ2-7
v_call: TRBV30
d_call: TRBD1
clone_size: -
cdr3_aa: CAWSGIDRGLPYEQYF

j_call: TRBJ2-4
v_call: TRBV27
d_call: -
clone_size: -
cdr3_aa: CASSPPEHGYIQYF

j_call: TRBJ2-3
v_call: TRBV6-6
d_call: -
clone_size: once
cdr3_aa: CASSYGTTSTDTQYF

j_call: TRBJ2-3
v_call: TRBV7-2
d_call: -
clone_size: -
cdr3_aa: CASSFPTSSPGPGPDTQYF

j_call: TRBJ2-7
v_call: TRBV28
d_call: -
clone_size: -
cdr3_aa: CASSLRWQKQYF

j_call: TRBJ2-7
v_call: TRBV10-3
d_call: -
clone_size: -
cdr3_aa: CASSVDPYEQYF

j_call: TRBJ2-1
v_call: TRBV12-5
d_call: -
clone_size: -
cdr3_aa: CASVPPQGNEQFF

j_call: TRBJ1-2
v_call: TRBV28
d_call: -
clone_size: -
cdr3_aa: CASSSGHRTFYGYTF

j_call: TRBJ2-3
v_call: TRBV7-8
d_call: -
clone_size: -
cdr3_aa: CASSLYREITDTQYF